Only one count was recorded for the clone carrying this T cell receptor beta chain. Its antigen remains unknown. This sample is part of a study of cytotoxic CD8 clonotypes in ibrutinib-treated CLL. Across the study: A mean of approximately 260,000 productive templates and approximately 85,000 productive rearrangements was obtained per sample. Study-wide findings and caveats: On treatment, the uncommon public clonotypes contracted or remained stable. Baseline values of clonality outstripped age-matched healthy donors and followed circulating CD8+ T-cell counts.

Researchers set a sequencing depth target of 1 in 200,000 to 1 in 1 million T cells. Profiling relied on immunoSEQ multiplex PCR, and the TCRdb table lists in-frame clones only, not all of them. This sample carries approximately 13,000 clones, roughly 70% of them seen once, and the ten largest clones take about 5.7%. This CDR3 has 12 amino acids. V was clipped by 1 base and J by 4 bases, with 3 bases between them. Looked up from germline, CDR1 is LGHNA and CDR2 is YNFKEQ. The V call is TRBV4-2, the J call TRBJ2-3; D not certain. This sequence originates from a human donor with chronic lymphocytic leukemia. Sequences were derived from PBMCs, sampled before ibrutinib treatment. CDR3 bases: TGTGCCAGCAGCCAAGGGGCAGATACGCAGTATTTT. This encodes CASSQGADTQYF.